The 26 T cell receptor beta chains below come from one sample, sequenced in a study of shared clonotypes between healthy human individuals. Repertoires were generated with immunoSEQ multiplex PCR, while TCRdb's copy carries only in-frame clones and drops some. The profile shows about 87,000 clones, around half of them singletons. Specimen: PBMCs. The receptors here all came from a woman aged 40 to 50 in good health. Some clones in this sample may be carry-over from other donors' samples.

The chain links TRBV30 to TRBJ2-1, with TRBD2 identical over 7 bases. The germline V gene has CDR1 GTSNPN and CDR2 SVGIG (reference sequence). V gave up 1 base and J gave up 8 bases; unmatched junction bases: 2. The CDR3 loop spans 12 amino acids. For the CDR3, the DNA is TGTGCCTGGAGTGGCGGGAGACATGAGCAGTTCTTC. It is translated as CAWSGGRHEQFF.

This clone has at least ten counts. The chain is built from TRBV30 and TRBJ1-5; 7 nucleotides align to TRBD1. The length of the CDR3 is 15 residues. J lost 5 bases, V lost 1 base, and 8 bases had no gene match. Germline CDR1 and CDR2: GTSNPN and SVGIG (reference sequence). CDR3 nucleotides: TGTGCCTGGAGTGCCACGGGACAGCGGCATCAGCCCCAGCATTTT. It translates to CAWSATGQRHQPQHF.

This clone has only one observation. This chain joins TRBV6-6 and TRBJ1-2, with D perhaps matching TRBD1 (6 bases). The CDR3 is 13 residues long. Trimming removed 4 bases from V and 7 bases from J, with 13 bases in between. Germline lookup yields CDR1 MNHNY and CDR2 SVGAGI (reference sequence). The CDR3 DNA sequence: TGTGCCAGCAGTTGGTCAGGGGAGAGTGGCTACACCTTC. Its translation is CASSWSGESGYTF.

Ten or more counts support this clone. The gene calls are TRBV29-1 and TRBJ2-7; the D is unclear. V dropped 4 bases and J dropped 4 bases, with 17 bases sitting between them. Germline CDR1 and CDR2: SQVTM and ANQGSEA. The length of the CDR3 is 14 residues. This chain's CDR3 is CSVGGGGLFYEQYF. The DNA of the CDR3 is TGCAGCGTTGGCGGTGGCGGCCTTTTTTACGAGCAGTACTTC.

This chain links TRBV15 with TRBJ2-5; TRBD1 agrees at 7 bases. There are 13 residues in the CDR3. V lost 5 bases to trimming and J lost 4 bases; unmatched junction nucleotides: 4. The V gene's germline CDR1 is LNHNV and CDR2 YYDKDF (reference sequence). CDR3 sequence: CATSRRQGETQYF. DNA for the CDR3: TGTGCCACCAGCCGAAGACAGGGAGAGACCCAGTACTTC.

Regarding this clone: The junction and the germline gene differ at one end; a read error may be behind it. The gene calls are TRBV9 and TRBJ2-7; either TRBD1 or TRBD2 may fit D (6 bases each). CDR1 and CDR2 from the germline V gene are SGDLS and YYNGEE. The CDR3 is 14 residues long. The CDR3 nucleotides are TGTGCCAGCAGCGTAGGGGGGGCCTCCGACGAGCAGTACTTC. It specifies CASSVGGASDEQYF.

V and J are TRBV5-4 and TRBJ2-1, with 8 bases that match TRBD2. The CDR3 is 16 amino acids. The germline V gene encodes CDR1 SGHNT and CDR2 YYREEE (reference sequence). The V gene end was trimmed by 0 bases and the J gene end by 2 bases; junction bases not matched to a gene: 4. The CDR3 DNA follows: TGTGCCAGCAGCTTGGCGGAGCGGGGGCCCTACAATGAGCAGTTCTTC. Translating it yields CASSLAERGPYNEQFF.

The chain joins TRBV6-4 to TRBJ1-2; 10 bases fit TRBD1. This CDR3 has 15 amino acids. J lost 2 bases, V lost 6 bases, and 6 bases had no gene match. Germline CDR1 is MRHNA and CDR2 is SNTAGT. CDR3 loop: CASRPGQGSNYGYTF. CDR3 bases: TGTGCCAGCAGGCCGGGACAGGGGAGCAACTATGGCTACACCTTC.

J is TRBJ2-1 and V is TRBV21-1. TRBV21-1 is a listed pseudogene. The CDR3 runs to 16 residues. CDR3 residues: CASSKAGTSSYNEQFF. DNA for the CDR3: TGTGCCAGCAGCAAAGCAGGGACGAGTTCCTACAATGAGCAGTTCTTC.

In regard to this clone: A read error may explain this, as a much larger clone is one base away. This same CDR3 is encoded by further DNA sequences in the sample. In DNA form, the CDR3 reads TGTGCCAGCAGCTTAGCAGGCAGTGGGGTAGAATCACCCCTCCACTTT. It yields the protein CASSLAGSGVESPLHF. The genes are TRBV7-6 and TRBJ1-6; D uncertain. This CDR3 spans 16 amino acids. The germline V gene encodes CDR1 SGHVS and CDR2 FNYEAQ. Trimming removed 0 bases from V and 10 bases from J, with 16 bases in between.

This chain connects TRBV28 to TRBJ2-7; 7 positions agree with TRBD1. Per germline, CDR1 MDHEN and CDR2 SYDVKM. The CDR3 is 16 amino acids. Trimming cost V 5 bases and J 5 bases; bases outside gene matches: 15. CDR3 sequence reads: CASSTPVEGAFHEQYF. In nucleotides, the CDR3 is TGTGCCAGCAGTACCCCTGTAGAGGGGGCATTCCACGAGCAGTACTTC.

This clone has only a few counts. V gene TRBV21-1 combines with J gene TRBJ2-7. TRBV21-1 is recorded as a pseudogene. CDR3 length: 11 amino acids. The CDR3: CASSKGCEQYF. The CDR3 bases are TGTGCCAGCAGCAAGGGATGCGAGCAGTACTTC.

This clone was seen a few times. This CDR3 is CASSLNLGGDQPQHF. In DNA form, the CDR3 reads TGCGCCAGCAGCCTTAACCTTGGGGGTGATCAGCCCCAGCATTTT. The chain is built from TRBV4-3 and TRBJ1-5; weak D call: TRBD1 (5 bases). Germline CDR1 and CDR2: LGHNA and YSLEER. The germline V and J ends were trimmed by 4 bases and 5 bases, with 15 bases remaining between them. This CDR3 contains 15 residues.

V is TRBV7-3 and J is TRBJ2-7; D is ambiguous. The V gene lost 2 bases and the J gene lost 0 bases, with 11 bases spanning the gap. The CDR3 totals 15 residues. Germline lookup yields CDR1 SGHTA and CDR2 FQGTGA. The CDR3 loop reads CASSLVQASSYEQYF. The CDR3 DNA follows: TGTGCCAGCAGCTTAGTCCAGGCCAGCTCCTACGAGCAGTACTTC.

A word on this clone: A far larger clone is one nucleotide away, so this likely arose from a read error. The chain couples TRBV5-4 to TRBJ2-7; 11 bases line up with TRBD2. The germline CDR1 and CDR2 sequences are SGHNT and YYREEE (reference sequence). The CDR3 runs 14 residues. V was clipped by 4 bases and J by 3 bases; unmatched bases: 3. The CDR3 spells CASSGGTSGYEQYF. In DNA, the CDR3 is TGTGCCAGCAGCGGGGGGACTAGCGGCTACGAGCAGTACTTC.

V usage is TRBV5-8 and J usage is TRBJ2-1; D is unresolved. The germline CDR1 and CDR2 sequences are SGHTS and YDEGEE. CDR3 length equals 15 residues. The ends were cut back, 0 bases at V and 2 bases at J, with 9 bases in the middle. The CDR3, as DNA: TGTGCCAGCAGCTTGGGTCCTGGTACCTACAATGAGCAGTTCTTC. Residues: CASSLGPGTYNEQFF.

The rearrangement uses TRBV7-8 and TRBJ1-1; no clear D gene. Germline CDR1 SGHVS, CDR2 FQNEAQ. V lost 2 bases and J lost 0, with 19 bases in between. This CDR3 is 18 amino acids long. CDR3 nucleotide sequence: TGTGCCAGCAGCTTAACGATGAGACGGCGTACTGTGAACACTGAAGCTTTCTTT. Translation: CASSLTMRRRTVNTEAFF.

This clone was observed a handful of times. The V gene is TRBV7-9, the J gene TRBJ2-7, with D perhaps TRBD2 (6 bases). The germline V gene has CDR1 SEHNR and CDR2 FQNEAQ (reference sequence). The ends were cut back, 7 bases at V and 1 base at J, with 14 bases in the middle. The CDR3 has 14 residues. The CDR3 loop reads CASTTGGKSYEQYF. DNA of the CDR3: TGTGCCAGCACCACTGGGGGGAAATCCTACGAGCAGTACTTC.

The V call is TRBV28, the J call TRBJ1-2; 8 nucleotides line up with TRBD1. J lost 8 bases, V lost 7 bases, and 9 bases had no gene match. The CDR3 loop spans 13 amino acids. CDR1 MDHEN and CDR2 SYDVKM come from the germline V gene. The CDR3: CASNDDRGKGYTF. DNA for the CDR3: TGTGCCAGCAATGACGACAGGGGAAAAGGCTACACCTTC.

The CDR3, as DNA: TGTGCCAGCAGCCTGCCCCAGGGGGCTACCTACGAGCAGTACTTC. Translated: CASSLPQGATYEQYF. The rearrangement uses TRBV28 and TRBJ2-5; 8 bases map to TRBD1. Matching the DNA end better, TRBJ2-7 makes the J call doubtful. The CDR3 runs 15 residues. Germline loops: CDR1 MDHEN, CDR2 SYDVKM.

This clone was seen a handful of times. The chain couples TRBV28 to TRBJ1-4; 7 bases are shared with TRBD1. With 6 bases clipped from V and 8 bases from J, the junction kept 18 bases outside the gene matches. The CDR3 consists of 17 residues. Germline CDR1 and CDR2: MDHEN and SYDVKM. CDR3 residues: CASSVSGADRALEKLFF. The DNA of the CDR3 is TGTGCCAGCAGCGTTTCTGGGGCCGACAGGGCTTTGGAAAAACTGTTTTTT.

The CDR3: CASSATGHPYEQYF. The CDR3 DNA reads TGTGCCAGCAGTGCGACAGGGCATCCCTACGAGCAGTACTTC. The J gene is TRBJ2-7, the V gene TRBV6-5, with 7 nucleotides matching TRBD1. V was clipped by 5 bases and J by 2 bases; unmatched bases: 6. The CDR3 is made up of 14 amino acids. The germline gives CDR1 MNHEY, CDR2 SVGAGI.

The V gene is TRBV2, the J gene TRBJ2-2; D might be TRBD2 (6 bases). The germline V gene has CDR1 SNHLY and CDR2 FYNNEI. CDR3 length equals 16 residues. V was clipped by 8 bases and J by 3 bases, with 19 bases between them. The CDR3 nucleotides read TGTGCCAGCGGGGGTCCGGCGGGGACGGACACCGGGGAGCTGTTTTTT. Its protein product is CASGGPAGTDTGELFF.

In this sample, this clone turned up many times. The genes are TRBV4-1 and TRBJ1-4, with D hard to call. Trimming shortened V by 2 bases and J by 4 bases, and 5 bases separated the two germline ends. Germline V gene data show CDR1 as MGHRA and CDR2 as YSYEKL. The CDR3 consists of 13 residues. The CDR3 nucleotides are TGCGCCAGCAGCCAATGGCGTAATGAAAAACTGTTTTTT. This sequence encodes CASSQWRNEKLFF.

The rearrangement uses TRBV27 and TRBJ2-5; TRBD2 aligns across 7 bases. Judging by the DNA end, TRBJ2-7 fits better; the J call may be wrong. The germline CDR1 and CDR2 sequences are MNHEY and SMNVEV (reference sequence). The CDR3 runs 15 residues. The CDR3 loop reads CASSPRAGPNYEQYF. As DNA, the CDR3 is TGTGCCAGCAGTCCCCGAGCGGGGCCAAACTACGAGCAGTACTTC.

This clone was seen once. The chain recombines TRBV27 with TRBJ1-2; D is ambiguous. V was pared by 4 bases and J by 10 bases, with 13 bases between. In germline, CDR1 is MNHEY, CDR2 SMNVEV (reference sequence). CDR3 length: 12 amino acids. CDR3 nucleotides: TGTGCCAGCAGTTCAGGCGTTGTTAACTACACCTTC. It encodes CASSSGVVNYTF.